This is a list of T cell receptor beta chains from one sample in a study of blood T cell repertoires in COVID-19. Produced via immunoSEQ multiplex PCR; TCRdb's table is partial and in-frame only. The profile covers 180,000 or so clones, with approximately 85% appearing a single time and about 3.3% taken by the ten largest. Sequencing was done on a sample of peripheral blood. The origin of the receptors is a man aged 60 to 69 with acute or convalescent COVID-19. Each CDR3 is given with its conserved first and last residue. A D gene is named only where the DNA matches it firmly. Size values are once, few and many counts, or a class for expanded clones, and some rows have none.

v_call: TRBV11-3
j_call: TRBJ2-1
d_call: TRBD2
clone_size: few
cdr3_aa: CASSKWDAAGGNEQFF
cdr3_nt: TGTGCCAGCAGCAAGTGGGACGCGGCGGGAGGCAATGAGCAGTTCTTC

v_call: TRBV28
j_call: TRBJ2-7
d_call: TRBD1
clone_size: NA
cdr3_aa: CASSFGTVNEQYF
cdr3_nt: TGTGCCAGCAGTTTCGGGACAGTAAATGAGCAGTACTTC

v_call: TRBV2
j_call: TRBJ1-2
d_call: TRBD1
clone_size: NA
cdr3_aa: CASRTTGTYGYTF
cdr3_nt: TGTGCCAGCAGAACGACAGGGACCTATGGCTACACCTTC

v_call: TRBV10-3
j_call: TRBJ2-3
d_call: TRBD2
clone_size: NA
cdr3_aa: CATGGSSGRAGSSTDTQYF
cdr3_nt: TGTGCCACCGGAGGGAGTAGCGGGAGGGCCGGGTCAAGCACAGATACGCAGTATTTT

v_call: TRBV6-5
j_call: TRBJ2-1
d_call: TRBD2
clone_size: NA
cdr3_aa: CASRSAGTTYNEQFF
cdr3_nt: TGTGCCAGCAGGTCAGCCGGGACTACCTACAATGAGCAGTTCTTC

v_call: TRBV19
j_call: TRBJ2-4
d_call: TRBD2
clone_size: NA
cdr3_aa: CASSVARLAGGLPKNIQYF
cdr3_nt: TGTGCCAGTAGTGTGGCCAGGCTAGCGGGAGGGTTGCCCAAAAACATTCAGTACTTC

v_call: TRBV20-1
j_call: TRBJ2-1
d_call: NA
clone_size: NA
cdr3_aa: CSASPPGRETNEQFF
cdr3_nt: TGCAGTGCTAGTCCACCGGGACGGGAGACCAATGAGCAGTTCTTC

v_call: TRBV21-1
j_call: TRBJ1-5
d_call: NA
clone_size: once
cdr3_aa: CASSKVGEEDQPQHF
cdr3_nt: TGTGCCAGCAGCAAGGTCGGGGAAGAGGATCAGCCCCAGCATTTT

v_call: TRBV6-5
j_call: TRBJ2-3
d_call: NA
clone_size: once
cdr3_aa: CASSYSFSTSTDTQYF
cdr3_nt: TGTGCCAGCAGTTACTCCTTCAGTACAAGCACAGATACGCAGTATTTT

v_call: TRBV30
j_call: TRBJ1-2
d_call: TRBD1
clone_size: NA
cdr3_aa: CAWSVLKGAHGYTF
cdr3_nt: TGTGCCTGGAGTGTACTCAAGGGGGCCCATGGCTACACCTTC

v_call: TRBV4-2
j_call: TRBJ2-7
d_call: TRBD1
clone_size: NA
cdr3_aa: CASSQGQGALSYEQYF
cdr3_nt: TGTGCCAGCAGCCAAGGCCAGGGGGCCCTATCCTACGAGCAGTACTTC

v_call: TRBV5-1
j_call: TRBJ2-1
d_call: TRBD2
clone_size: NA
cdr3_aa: CASSLTSGSGNEQFF
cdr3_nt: TGCGCCAGCAGCTTGACTAGCGGGAGTGGGAATGAGCAGTTCTTC

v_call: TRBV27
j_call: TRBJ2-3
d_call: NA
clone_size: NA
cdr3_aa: CASSLSMGLVVSDTQYF
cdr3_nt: TGTGCCAGCAGTTTATCCATGGGGCTTGTGGTCTCAGATACGCAGTATTTT

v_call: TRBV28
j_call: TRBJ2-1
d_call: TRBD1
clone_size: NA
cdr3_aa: CASCLGAGRGNNEQFF
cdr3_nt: TGTGCCAGCTGTTTGGGGGCGGGCAGGGGGAACAATGAGCAGTTCTTC

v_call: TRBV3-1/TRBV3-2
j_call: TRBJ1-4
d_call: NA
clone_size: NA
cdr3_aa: CASSQRRSYNEKLFF
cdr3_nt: TGTGCCAGCAGCCAACGGAGATCCTATAATGAAAAACTGTTTTTT

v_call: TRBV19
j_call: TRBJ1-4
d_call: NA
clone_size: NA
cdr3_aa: CASSKVGGKLFF
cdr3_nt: TGTGCCAGTAGCAAAGTCGGGGGGAAACTGTTTTTT

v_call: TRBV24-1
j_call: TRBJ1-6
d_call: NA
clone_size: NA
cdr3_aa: CATVRFSNRHF
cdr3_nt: TGTGCCACCGTACGATTTTCTAATCGCCACTTT

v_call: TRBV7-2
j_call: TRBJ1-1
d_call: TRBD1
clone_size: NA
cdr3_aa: CASSRRQGKNTEAFF
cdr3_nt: TGTGCCAGCAGCAGGCGACAGGGGAAGAACACTGAAGCTTTCTTT

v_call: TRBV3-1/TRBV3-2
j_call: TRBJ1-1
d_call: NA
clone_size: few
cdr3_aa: CASSQDGGVGTEAFF
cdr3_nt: TGTGCCAGCAGCCAAGATGGGGGGGTAGGTACTGAAGCTTTCTTT

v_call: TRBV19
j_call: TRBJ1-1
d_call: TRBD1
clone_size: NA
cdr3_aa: CASSIHRGKNTEAFF
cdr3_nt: TGTGCCAGTAGTATTCACAGGGGGAAGAACACTGAAGCTTTCTTT

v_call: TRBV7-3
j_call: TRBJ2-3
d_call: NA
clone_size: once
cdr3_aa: CASSLFSGTDTQYF
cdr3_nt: TGTGCCAGCAGCTTATTTTCGGGCACAGATACGCAGTATTTT

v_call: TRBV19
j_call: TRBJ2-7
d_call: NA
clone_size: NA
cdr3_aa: CASSAGYSILYEQYF
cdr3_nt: TGTGCCAGTAGTGCAGGATATAGTATTCTCTACGAGCAGTACTTC

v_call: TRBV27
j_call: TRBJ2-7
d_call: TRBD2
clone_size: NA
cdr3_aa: CASSFGTSPSEQYF
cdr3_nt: TGTGCCAGCAGTTTCGGGACTAGCCCGAGCGAGCAGTACTTC

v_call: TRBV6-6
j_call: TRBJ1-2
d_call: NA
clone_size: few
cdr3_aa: CASSYPQQPPGYTF
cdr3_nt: TGTGCCAGCAGTTACCCTCAACAACCCCCCGGCTACACCTTC

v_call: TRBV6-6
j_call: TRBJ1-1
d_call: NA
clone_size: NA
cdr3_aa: CASRSTAAEAFF
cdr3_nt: TGTGCCAGCAGATCAACAGCGGCCGAAGCTTTCTTT

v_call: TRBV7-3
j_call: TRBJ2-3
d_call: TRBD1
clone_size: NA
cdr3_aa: CASSATGLVTDTQYF
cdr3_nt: TGTGCCAGCAGCGCGACAGGGTTGGTCACAGATACGCAGTATTTT

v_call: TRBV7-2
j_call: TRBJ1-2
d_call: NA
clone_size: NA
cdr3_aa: CASSLAVRGAGYTF
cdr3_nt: TGTGCCAGCAGCTTAGCTGTACGGGGTGCTGGCTACACCTTC

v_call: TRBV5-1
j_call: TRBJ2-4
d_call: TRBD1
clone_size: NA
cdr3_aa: CASSLGTGYLDIQYF
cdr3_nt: TGCGCCAGCAGCCTCGGGACAGGATACTTGGACATTCAGTACTTC

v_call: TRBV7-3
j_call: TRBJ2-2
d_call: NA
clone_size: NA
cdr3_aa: CASSSGTSNTGELFF
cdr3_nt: TGTGCCAGCAGTTCCGGGACATCGAACACCGGGGAGCTGTTTTTT

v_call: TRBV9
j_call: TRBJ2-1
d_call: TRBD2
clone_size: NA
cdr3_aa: CASSVATTSGSYNEQFF
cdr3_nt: TGTGCCAGCAGCGTAGCTACCACTAGCGGATCCTACAATGAGCAGTTCTTC

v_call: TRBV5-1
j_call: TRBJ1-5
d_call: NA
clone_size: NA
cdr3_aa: CASSLAGGNQPQHF
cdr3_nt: TGCGCCAGCAGCTTGGCAGGGGGCAATCAGCCCCAGCATTTT

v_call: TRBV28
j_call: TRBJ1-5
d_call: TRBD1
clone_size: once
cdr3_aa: CASSGTIRGLNQPQHF
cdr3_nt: TGTGCCAGCAGTGGTACGATTAGGGGGCTCAATCAGCCCCAGCATTTT

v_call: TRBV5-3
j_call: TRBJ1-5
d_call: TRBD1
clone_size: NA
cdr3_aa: CARSLVGQGLGSNQPQHF
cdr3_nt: TGTGCCAGAAGCTTGGTGGGACAGGGACTGGGGAGTAATCAGCCCCAGCATTTT

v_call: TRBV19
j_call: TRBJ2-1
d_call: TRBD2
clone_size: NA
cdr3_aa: CASRSGLGLADGGEQFF
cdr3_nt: TGTGCCAGTAGATCGGGATTGGGACTAGCAGATGGGGGTGAGCAGTTCTTC

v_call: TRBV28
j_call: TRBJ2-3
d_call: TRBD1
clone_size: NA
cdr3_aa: CASSLDRGDTQYF
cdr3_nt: TGTGCCAGCAGTTTAGACAGGGGAGATACGCAGTATTTT

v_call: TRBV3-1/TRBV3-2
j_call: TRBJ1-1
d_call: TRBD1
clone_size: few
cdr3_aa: CASSQTHRGNTEAFF
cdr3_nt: TGTGCCAGCAGCCAAACCCACAGGGGGAACACTGAAGCTTTCTTT

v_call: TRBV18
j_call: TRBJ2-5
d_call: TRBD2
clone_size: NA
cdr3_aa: CASSPYGGETQYF
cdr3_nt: TGTGCCAGCTCACCTTACGGGGGGGAGACCCAGTACTTC

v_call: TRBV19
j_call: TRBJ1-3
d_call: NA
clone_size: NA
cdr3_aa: CASSIVYGLLSSGNTIYF
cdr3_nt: TGTGCCAGTAGTATAGTATATGGACTGCTGAGCTCTGGAAACACCATATATTTT

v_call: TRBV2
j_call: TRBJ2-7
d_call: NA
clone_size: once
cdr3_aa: CASSAERHYEQYF
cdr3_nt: TGTGCCAGCAGTGCAGAGCGGCACTACGAGCAGTACTTC

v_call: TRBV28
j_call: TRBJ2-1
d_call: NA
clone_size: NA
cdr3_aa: CASSPQREYNEQFF
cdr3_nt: TGTGCCAGCAGTCCCCAACGGGAGTACAATGAGCAGTTCTTC

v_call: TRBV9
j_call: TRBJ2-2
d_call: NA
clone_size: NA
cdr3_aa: CASSVGEVSGGELFF
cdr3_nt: TGTGCCAGCAGCGTAGGGGAGGTCTCTGGCGGGGAGCTGTTTTTT

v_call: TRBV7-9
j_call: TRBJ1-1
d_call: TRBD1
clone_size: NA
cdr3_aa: CASSPGDRELPEAFF
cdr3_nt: TGTGCCAGCAGCCCGGGGGACAGGGAATTACCTGAAGCTTTCTTT

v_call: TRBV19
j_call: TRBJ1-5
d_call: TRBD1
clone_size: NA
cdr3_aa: CASSTRTGSNQPQHF
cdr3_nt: TGTGCCAGTAGTACCCGGACAGGGTCGAATCAGCCCCAGCATTTT

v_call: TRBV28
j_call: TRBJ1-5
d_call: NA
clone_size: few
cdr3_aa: CASSSARGVDSNQPQHF
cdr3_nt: TGTGCCAGCAGTTCCGCCCGGGGGGTCGATAGCAATCAGCCCCAGCATTTT

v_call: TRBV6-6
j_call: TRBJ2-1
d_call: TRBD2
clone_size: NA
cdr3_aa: CASSQSLAGGPNEQFF
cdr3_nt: TGTGCCAGCAGTCAAAGCCTAGCGGGAGGCCCCAATGAGCAGTTCTTC

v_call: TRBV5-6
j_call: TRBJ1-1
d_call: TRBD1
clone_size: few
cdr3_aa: CASSKDRARGFTEAFF
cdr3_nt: TGTGCCAGCAGCAAAGATAGGGCCAGGGGGTTCACTGAAGCTTTCTTT

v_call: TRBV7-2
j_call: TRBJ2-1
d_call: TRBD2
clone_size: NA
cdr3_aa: CASSLAGTIDEQFF
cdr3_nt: TGTGCCAGCAGCTTAGCGGGGACTATCGATGAGCAGTTCTTC

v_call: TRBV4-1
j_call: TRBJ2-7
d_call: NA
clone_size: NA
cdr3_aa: CASSQDLRYEQYF
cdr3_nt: TGCGCCAGCAGCCAAGATTTGAGGTACGAGCAGTACTTC

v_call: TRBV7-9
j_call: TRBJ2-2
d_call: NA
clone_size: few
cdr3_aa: CASSFEVGGATGELFF
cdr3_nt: TGTGCCAGCAGCTTCGAGGTCGGAGGGGCCACCGGGGAGCTGTTTTTT

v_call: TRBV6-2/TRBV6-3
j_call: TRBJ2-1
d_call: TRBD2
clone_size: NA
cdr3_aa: CASSYSTAGGPLEQFF
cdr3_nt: TGTGCCAGCAGTTACTCTACAGCGGGAGGGCCTCTTGAGCAGTTCTTC

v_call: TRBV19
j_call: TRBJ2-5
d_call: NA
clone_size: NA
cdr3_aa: CASSPNGGTLGTQYF
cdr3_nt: TGTGCCAGTAGTCCGAACGGGGGAACCCTGGGGACCCAGTACTTC

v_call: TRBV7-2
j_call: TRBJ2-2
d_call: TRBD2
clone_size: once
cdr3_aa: CASRSSGGANTGELFF
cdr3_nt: TGTGCCAGCAGGTCCAGCGGGGGGGCGAACACCGGGGAGCTGTTTTTT

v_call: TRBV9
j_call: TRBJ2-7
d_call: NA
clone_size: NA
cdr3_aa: CASSPVAAHSSYEQYF
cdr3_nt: TGTGCCAGCAGCCCAGTGGCCGCACACAGCTCCTACGAGCAGTACTTC

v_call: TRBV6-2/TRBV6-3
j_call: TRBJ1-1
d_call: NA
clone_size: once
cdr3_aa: CASSSRQTSNTEAFF
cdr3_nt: TGTGCCAGCAGTTCGCGGCAGACTTCGAACACTGAAGCTTTCTTT

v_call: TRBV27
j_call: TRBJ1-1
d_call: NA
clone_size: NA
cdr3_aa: CASSSDQIMNTEAFF
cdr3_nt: TGTGCCAGCAGCAGTGATCAGATCATGAACACTGAAGCTTTCTTT

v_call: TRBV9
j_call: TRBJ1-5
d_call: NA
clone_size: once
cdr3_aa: CASSVGGWGQPQHF
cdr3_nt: TGTGCCAGCAGCGTCGGAGGGTGGGGCCAGCCCCAGCATTTT

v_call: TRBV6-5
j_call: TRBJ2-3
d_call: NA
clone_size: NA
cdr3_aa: CASSYSLGGVGYTQYF
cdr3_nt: TGTGCCAGCAGTTACTCCCTTGGAGGGGTTGGTTATACGCAGTATTTT

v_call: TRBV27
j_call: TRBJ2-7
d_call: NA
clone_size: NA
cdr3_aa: CASSFMDSLEQYF
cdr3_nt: TGTGCCAGCAGTTTCATGGACAGCCTTGAGCAGTACTTC

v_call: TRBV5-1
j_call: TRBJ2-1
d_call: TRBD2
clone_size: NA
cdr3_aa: CASSLRGDFQQFF
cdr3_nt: TGCGCCAGCAGCCTGCGGGGGGACTTCCAGCAGTTCTTC

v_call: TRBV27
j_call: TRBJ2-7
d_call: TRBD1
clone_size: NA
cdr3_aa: CASSVPGTGGYEQYF
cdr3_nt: TGTGCCAGCAGCGTCCCTGGGACAGGGGGCTACGAGCAGTACTTC